The 7 T cell receptor beta chains in this list originate from one sample, sequenced in a study of cytomegalovirus exposure and HLA in healthy donors. This table comes from immunoSEQ multiplex PCR, and its TCRdb copy is limited to in-frame clones, with some not included. The repertoire has some 150,000 clones, just over 85% of them found once; the top ten carry roughly 7.7%. The sequencing sample was made of PBMCs. Receptors originate from a woman aged 18-29 years in good health and CMV-seropositive.

The genes are TRBV9 and TRBJ2-6; D is ambiguous. This CDR3 contains 15 residues. Germline CDR1 SGDLS, CDR2 YYNGEE. V lost 2 bases and J 1 base, leaving 7 bases between the germline ends. Here the CDR3 DNA reads TGTGCCAGCAGCGTGTGGGCATCTGGGGCCAACGTCCTGACTTTC. Amino acids: CASSVWASGANVLTF.

This chain connects TRBV7-2 to TRBJ2-7; TRBD1 matches 10 bases. Looked up from germline, CDR1 is SGHTA and CDR2 is FQGNSA. The CDR3 sequence is 14 residues long. Germline trimming cut 5 bases from V and 2 bases from J; bases unmatched to any gene: 3. Here the CDR3 reads CASSLGQGAYEQYF. Written as DNA, the CDR3 is TGTGCCAGCAGCCTCGGACAGGGGGCCTACGAGCAGTACTTC.

This clone was seen just once. The chain uses TRBV6-5 and TRBJ2-3; D is ambiguous. Germline V gene data show CDR1 as MNHEY and CDR2 as SVGAGI. V lost 0 bases and J lost 0, with 7 bases in between. The length of the CDR3 is 15 residues. CDR3 sequence (DNA): TGTGCCAGCAGTTACTCTAGATTCAGCACAGATACGCAGTATTTT. It codes for CASSYSRFSTDTQYF.

This rearrangement joins TRBV6-1 to TRBJ2-3, with TRBD2 as a possible D gene (6 bases). This CDR3 region has 15 residues. V was cut by 7 bases and J by 0 bases, with 14 bases left in between. Germline CDR1 MNHNS, CDR2 SASEGT. The chain's CDR3 is CASIMTRPSTDTQYF. CDR3 DNA sequence: TGTGCCAGCATCATGACTAGGCCTAGCACAGATACGCAGTATTTT.

The chain has TRBV4-2 and TRBJ1-2; D is possibly TRBD1 (6 bases). The CDR3 is 15 residues long. Germline lookup yields CDR1 LGHNA and CDR2 YNFKEQ. V was clipped by 3 bases and J by 7 bases, with 18 bases between them. CDR3 residues: CASSQSTLLGGGYTF. In DNA form, the CDR3 reads TGTGCCAGCAGCCAGTCGACTCTCTTAGGGGGTGGCTACACCTTC.

This chain uses TRBV5-1 with TRBJ2-3; D is perhaps TRBD2 (5 bases). The V gene's germline CDR1 is SGHRS and CDR2 YFSETQ. The CDR3 is 14 amino acids. Trimming removed 2 bases from V and 0 bases from J, with 7 bases in between. This CDR3 reads CASSFGDSTDTQYF. The CDR3, as DNA: TGCGCCAGCAGCTTCGGGGATAGCACAGATACGCAGTATTTT. The variable domain in full, completed from reference TRBV5-1 and TRBJ2-3, reads KAGVTQTPRYLIKTRGQQVTLSCSPISGHRSVSWYQQTPGQGLQFLFEYFSETQRNKGNFPGRFSGRQFSNSRSEMNVSTLELGDSALYLCASSFGDSTDTQYFGPGTRLTVL.

This chain joins TRBV14 and TRBJ2-1; TRBD2 aligns across 10 bases. Germline trimming cut 0 bases from V and 7 bases from J; bases unmatched to any gene: 12. The CDR3 totals 18 residues. Germline CDR1 and CDR2: SGHDN and FVKESK. The CDR3: CASSQERPAGGPRNEQFF. CDR3 DNA sequence: TGTGCCAGCAGCCAAGAACGGCCAGCGGGAGGGCCCAGAAATGAGCAGTTCTTC.